The 28 T cell receptor beta chains below all came from one sample that was sequenced in a study of identical twins. From the 5' RACE reads, TCRdb called clonotypes with MiXCR, one entry per CDR3 protein. The sample has around 250,000 distinct CDR3 sequences; around 7% are singletons. This sample was shared with a second study, whose subject was yellow fever vaccine responses in identical twins.

Sequenced sample: memory (CD45RO+) T cells sorted from blood. Receptor source: a woman aged 18-29 years in good health.

The rearrangement uses TRBV7-8 and TRBJ2-3; 8 positions agree with TRBD2. In germline, CDR1 is SGHVS, CDR2 FQNEAQ. V shed 5 bases, J shed 6 bases, and the junction held 7 bases outside the gene matches. The CDR3 has 14 amino acids. The CDR3 sequence: CASSQWGGGDTQYF. The DNA of the CDR3 is TGTGCCAGCAGCCAATGGGGCGGGGGGGATACGCAGTATTTT.

The rearrangement links TRBV5-1 to TRBJ2-6; D not resolved. The CDR3 is 16 amino acids. Germline values: CDR1 SGHRS, CDR2 YFSETQ. V was shortened by 0 bases and J by 2 bases, with 9 bases between the two germline ends. The CDR3 spells CASSLEGSPGANVLTF. Here the CDR3 DNA reads TGCGCCAGCAGCTTGGAAGGGTCCCCTGGGGCCAACGTCCTGACTTTC.

This clonotype was seen many times. The chain is built from TRBV4-1 and TRBJ2-3; D tentatively fits TRBD1 or TRBD2 (5 bases each). This CDR3 region has 14 residues. Germline CDR1 is MGHRA and CDR2 is YSYEKL. Trimming left V 3 bases short and J 2 bases short, with 9 bases between. In DNA, the CDR3 is TGCGCCAGCAGCCAGGGGGTCTACACAGATACGCAGTATTTT. This sequence encodes CASSQGVYTDTQYF.

This clonotype occurred many times. The CDR3 end shows no conserved phenylalanine or tryptophan, and so a read error is likely. No DNA is shown, since the ends of the CDR3 on it are uncertain; the CDR3 is the one TCRdb lists. The rearrangement joins TRBV18 to TRBJ2-7; no DNA check was done on the table's D call, TRBD1. The length of the CDR3 is 11 amino acids, counting both ends. Germline V lookup: CDR1 KGHSH, CDR2 LQKENI. CDR3 loop: CASSPLAGGSI.

The rearrangement joins TRBV20-1 to TRBJ1-6, with TRBD1 matching 12 bases. Trimming at V came to 3 bases and at J to 7 bases, leaving 4 bases not matched to a gene. Germline V gives CDR1 DFQATT, CDR2 SNEGSKA (reference sequence). This CDR3 spans 15 amino acids. In DNA, the CDR3 is TGCAGTGCTAGTTACGGGACAGGGGGCAATTCACCCCTCCACTTT. It specifies CSASYGTGGNSPLHF.

This clonotype appeared many times. V is TRBV5-1 and J is TRBJ2-7, with D maybe TRBD1 (5 bases). CDR1 and CDR2 from the germline V gene are SGHRS and YFSETQ. V lost 1 base and J lost 1, with 15 bases in between. The CDR3 totals 16 residues. CDR3 DNA sequence: TGCGCCAGCAGCTTGCAGGGCTGGAGTTCGTCCTACGAGCAGTACTTC. Its protein is CASSLQGWSSSYEQYF.

In its sample, this clonotype was seen a few times. The chain links TRBV28 to TRBJ2-4; 10 bases line up with TRBD1. The CDR3 covers 18 residues. The J segment lost 1 base and the V segment lost 5 bases, leaving 11 bases of the junction unmatched. Per the germline V gene, CDR1 is MDHEN and CDR2 is SYDVKM. CDR3 sequence (DNA): TGTGCCAGCAGTACCCGAATAGGACAGGGGGTGGCCAAAAACATTCAGTACTTC. Translation: CASSTRIGQGVAKNIQYF.

This clonotype was seen at least ten times. The chain employs TRBV2 and TRBJ1-1; D is uncertain. CDR1 and CDR2 from the germline V gene are SNHLY and FYNNEI. The germline V and J ends were trimmed by 8 bases and 1 base, with 11 bases remaining between them. The CDR3 length is 13 residues. The DNA for the CDR3 is TGTGCCAGCCGGCGCGAGGGGAACACTGAAGCTTTCTTT. Protein: CASRREGNTEAFF.

There are many counts of this clonotype. The gene calls are TRBV29-1 and TRBJ2-3; 11 nucleotides match TRBD2. The V and J ends lost 4 bases and 2 bases, in that order; junction bases with no gene match: 2. Germline CDR1 and CDR2: SQVTM and ANQGSEA. The CDR3 contains 14 residues. CDR3 DNA: TGCAGCGTTGGACTAGCGGGATACACAGATACGCAGTATTTT. This translates into CSVGLAGYTDTQYF.

The CDR3 DNA sequence: TGTGCCATGAGCCCTGGGGTAGGCTCCTACAATGAGCAGTTCTTC. Its translation: CAMSPGVGSYNEQFF. This rearrangement joins TRBV7-9 to TRBJ2-1; D is unresolved. Trimming pared 10 bases from V and 0 bases from J, leaving 16 bases between. CDR1 and CDR2 from the germline V gene are SEHNR and FQNEAQ (reference sequence). The CDR3 consists of 15 residues.

This clonotype came up a few times. The rearrangement uses TRBV20-1 and TRBJ2-1; a weak D match, TRBD2 (6 bases). The CDR3 has 15 residues. Per the germline V gene, CDR1 is DFQATT and CDR2 is SNEGSKA (reference sequence). V lost 3 bases to trimming and J lost 4 bases, with 16 bases between them. The CDR3 protein is CSARRAGSQYNEQFF. The CDR3 nucleotides read TGCAGTGCTAGGAGGGCCGGGAGTCAATACAATGAGCAGTTCTTC.

This clonotype was counted between two and nine times. The chain combines TRBV28 with TRBJ2-1; D is perhaps TRBD1 or TRBD2 (5 bases each). The germline V and J ends were trimmed by 3 bases and 5 bases, with 20 bases remaining between them. This CDR3 is built from 17 residues. The germline V gene encodes CDR1 MDHEN and CDR2 SYDVKM. This CDR3 is CASSLILEVDRHNEQFF. DNA for the CDR3: TGTGCCAGCAGTTTGATCCTGGAGGTTGACAGACACAATGAGCAGTTCTTC.

In its sample, this clonotype was seen a few times. The gene calls are TRBV20-1 and TRBJ2-1; unclear D gene. The CDR3 consists of 12 residues. Per the germline V gene, CDR1 is DFQATT and CDR2 is SNEGSKA (reference sequence). V was pared by 4 bases and J by 8 bases, with 12 bases between. The CDR3 bases are TGCAGTGCTAAAAGAGCTGTGCATGAGCAGTTCTTC. Its protein product is CSAKRAVHEQFF.

J is TRBJ1-1 and V is TRBV15, with D maybe TRBD1 (5 bases). V was cut by 2 bases and J by 1 base, with 11 bases left in between. The CDR3 sequence is 15 residues long. The germline gives CDR1 LNHNV, CDR2 YYDKDF (reference sequence). CDR3 DNA sequence: TGTGCCACCAGCAGAAATGCAGGGACGAACACTGAAGCTTTCTTT. Protein: CATSRNAGTNTEAFF.

The chain has TRBV4-1 and TRBJ2-1; 13 nucleotides line up with TRBD2. The CDR3 is made up of 16 amino acids. Per germline, CDR1 MGHRA and CDR2 YSYEKL. Germline trimming cut 4 bases from V and 7 bases from J; bases unmatched to any gene: 7. CDR3 nucleotide sequence: TGCGCCAGCAGCCCCAGGACTAGCGGGAGTTTAAATGAGCAGTTCTTC. Translation: CASSPRTSGSLNEQFF.

The rearrangement links TRBV7-9 to TRBJ2-3; D may be TRBD1 (6 bases). CDR1 is SEHNR, CDR2 FQNEAQ, per germline (reference sequence). V shed 2 bases and J shed 8 bases, with 17 bases lying between them. There are 15 residues in the CDR3. The CDR3: CASSLSQGPKGTQYF. For the CDR3, the DNA is TGTGCCAGCAGCTTATCCCAGGGGCCAAAGGGTACGCAGTATTTT.

The chain links TRBV28 to TRBJ2-3; TRBD1 agrees at 7 bases. The CDR3 covers 14 residues. The J segment lost 5 bases and the V segment lost 7 bases, leaving 9 bases of the junction unmatched. Germline-derived CDR1 and CDR2 are MDHEN and SYDVKM. CDR3 residues: CASTKTGWEDTQYF. In DNA form, the CDR3 reads TGTGCCAGCACAAAGACAGGGTGGGAAGATACGCAGTATTTT.

The rearrangement uses TRBV5-1 and TRBJ2-7; D gene ambiguous. This CDR3 comprises 14 residues. Trimming removed 2 bases from V and 6 bases from J, with 15 bases in between. From germline, CDR1 is SGHRS and CDR2 YFSETQ. The CDR3 loop reads CASSFGSSYGEQYF. In DNA form, the CDR3 reads TGCGCCAGCAGCTTCGGGTCGTCGTACGGCGAGCAGTACTTC.

The chain has TRBV2 and TRBJ2-5; D ambiguous. The CDR3 runs 15 residues. The ends were cut back, 2 bases at V and 0 bases at J, with 10 bases in the middle. The germline V gene encodes CDR1 SNHLY and CDR2 FYNNEI. In DNA form, the CDR3 reads TGTGCCAGCAGTGAACAGGTCTGGTACCAAGAGACCCAGTACTTC. Its translation is CASSEQVWYQETQYF.

This clonotype was detected only a few times. Here the CDR3 DNA reads TGTGCTAGTGGTTTAAGCCTAGCGGCCCTTTTTACAGATACGCAGTATTTT. Protein: CASGLSLAALFTDTQYF. This chain joins TRBV12-5 and TRBJ2-3; 7 bases are a match to TRBD2. Germline values: CDR1 LGHNT, CDR2 FRNRAP. This CDR3 region has 17 residues. The ends lost 3 bases at V and 3 bases at J; junction bases unmatched: 12.

In this sample, this clonotype turned up many times. The chain joins TRBV12-3 or TRBV12-4 to TRBJ1-1, with unresolved D. This CDR3 contains 12 residues. The V end was cut by 1 base, the J end by 3 bases, with 3 bases between. The CDR3 DNA reads TGTGCCAGCAGTTTAGGGGACACTGAAGCTTTCTTT. Translating gives CASSLGDTEAFF.

This clonotype was seen only a few times. The V and J genes are TRBV24-1 and TRBJ1-5; D perhaps matches TRBD1 (5 bases). The CDR3 loop spans 15 amino acids. Trimming left V 7 bases short and J 5 bases short, with 17 bases between. Germline V gives CDR1 KGHDR, CDR2 SFDVKD. The CDR3 is CATRSGTVGHQPQHF. The DNA of the CDR3 is TGTGCCACCAGGTCAGGGACGGTTGGGCATCAGCCCCAGCATTTT.

This clonotype was counted many times. The chain employs TRBV5-1 and TRBJ1-1; TRBD1 matches 9 bases. The CDR3 is 14 amino acids. The V gene end was trimmed by 4 bases and the J gene end by 7 bases; junction bases not matched to a gene: 8. Germline CDR1 and CDR2: SGHRS and YFSETQ. The chain's CDR3 is CASSGDRGGSEAFF. The CDR3 DNA is TGCGCCAGCAGCGGAGACAGGGGGGGCAGTGAAGCTTTCTTT.

Turning to this clonotype: One base away lies a much larger clone, so this may be a sequencing read error. The chain recombines TRBV7-9 with TRBJ2-2; unclear D gene. Germline values: CDR1 SEHNR, CDR2 FQNEAQ (reference sequence). The CDR3 is made up of 17 amino acids. Trimming stripped 5 bases from V and 3 bases from J, with 19 bases between. The CDR3 coding sequence is TGTGCCAGCAGCCGCCCATTCGCGTTATTGGACACCGGGGAGCTGTTTTTT. It translates to CASSRPFALLDTGELFF.

This clonotype came up a few times. The chain uses TRBV14 and TRBJ2-2; D unclear. The germline V gene has CDR1 SGHDN and CDR2 FVKESK. Trimming pared 1 base from V and 3 bases from J, leaving 12 bases between. CDR3 length: 16 residues. This chain's CDR3 is CASSQGNGPYTGELFF. DNA of the CDR3: TGTGCCAGCAGCCAAGGGAACGGGCCGTACACCGGGGAGCTGTTTTTT.

This chain uses TRBV12-3 or TRBV12-4 with TRBJ2-3, with TRBD2 matching over 10 bases. The V gene end was trimmed by 5 bases and the J gene end by 4 bases; junction bases not matched to a gene: 6. This CDR3 is built from 15 residues. The CDR3 DNA sequence: TGTGCCAGCAGTCAAGCGGGGGGGCGGGCAGATACGCAGTATTTT. It is translated as CASSQAGGRADTQYF.

This clonotype was seen ten or more times. The rearrangement links TRBV5-1 to TRBJ2-3, with D possibly TRBD1 on 7 matching bases. From germline, CDR1 is SGHRS and CDR2 YFSETQ. The CDR3 has 15 residues. Trimming removed 2 bases at V and 4 bases at J, with 14 bases between. CDR3 loop: CASSFPDRDSDTQYF. CDR3 in DNA: TGCGCCAGCAGCTTTCCAGACAGGGACTCAGATACGCAGTATTTT.

This clonotype was seen more than once but under ten times. The chain combines TRBV7-2 with TRBJ2-7, with 8 nucleotides matching TRBD1. This CDR3 spans 15 amino acids. V was clipped by 5 bases and J by 2 bases; unmatched bases: 8. Germline V gene sequence: CDR1 SGHTA, CDR2 FQGNSA. The CDR3 bases are TGTGCCAGCAGCGCGGCCACAGGGGGTACCTACGAGCAGTACTTC. It specifies CASSAATGGTYEQYF.